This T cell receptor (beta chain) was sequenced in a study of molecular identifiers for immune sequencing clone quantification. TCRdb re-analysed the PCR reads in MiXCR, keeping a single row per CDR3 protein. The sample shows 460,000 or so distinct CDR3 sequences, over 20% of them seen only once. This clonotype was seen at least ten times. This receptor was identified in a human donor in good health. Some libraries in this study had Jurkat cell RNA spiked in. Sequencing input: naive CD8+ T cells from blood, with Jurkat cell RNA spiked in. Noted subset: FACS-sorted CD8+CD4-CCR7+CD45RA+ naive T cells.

The CDR3 bases are TGTGCCAGCAGCCCGGTAGGCCGTGAAGCTTTCTTT. Its translation: CASSPVGREAFF. The chain links TRBV27 to TRBJ1-1; no clear D gene. Per the germline V gene, CDR1 is MNHEY and CDR2 is SMNVEV (reference sequence). Trimming removed 6 bases at V and 7 bases at J, with 12 bases between. This CDR3 comprises 12 residues.